These 26 T cell receptor beta chains share one sample of origin, sequenced in a study of tissue T cells after allogeneic stem cell transplantation. Clones were sequenced by immunoSEQ multiplex PCR, and TCRdb holds only the in-frame ones, with some missing. The table has thousands of clones, around 29% seen once. Stated time point: mouse harvest day 14 after allogeneic transplant. The graft held 10^6 splenic CD5+ T cells and 10^7 T-cell-depleted bone marrow cells. The material sequenced was skin. The source is a female BALB/c mouse given C57BL/6 T cells with graft-versus-host disease after an allogeneic hematopoietic cell transplant.

Notes on this clone: Gene names and germline match the mouse. CDR3 bases read: TGTGCCAGCGGGACAGGGAGCTCCTATGAACAGTAC. It is translated as CASGTGSSYEQY. The whole CDR3 region reads CASGTGSSYEQYF. This rearrangement joins TRBV13-2 to TRBJ2-7, with 7 bases lining up with TRBD1. The read is 1 residue too short to cover the CDR3 end, so that end is filled in from the germline J gene. Germline-derived CDR1 and CDR2 are NNHNN and SYGAGS (reference sequence). The CDR3 consists of 13 residues. V lost 5 bases, J lost 0 bases, and 2 bases stayed unmatched.

This clone was found a few times. The genes are named according to mouse. The CDR3 end lies 1 residue beyond the end of the read and is filled in from the germline J gene. The chain combines TRBV23 with TRBJ2-5; the table assigns TRBD1, which was not confirmed against the DNA. In germline, CDR1 is KGHTA, CDR2 FQNQQP. The CDR3 length is 14 residues. This CDR3 is CSSSQDNNQDTQYF. CDR3 DNA, as far as it was read: TGCTCCAGCAGTCAAGACAATAACCAAGACACCCAGTAC.

This clone is categorized as medium-sized. Gene labels here are mouse ones. The missing CDR3 end, 1 residue past where the read stops, is filled in from the germline J gene. The J gene is TRBJ2-7, the V gene TRBV23. The CDR3 has 14 residues. Germline loops: CDR1 KGHTA, CDR2 FQNQQP. CDR3 DNA, as far as it was read: TGCTCCAGCAGTCAACTCGGGTTTATGTATGAACAGTAC. It translates to CSSSQLGFMYEQY. The whole CDR3 sequence reads CSSSQLGFMYEQYF.

Points on this clone: Gene names refer to mouse genes. The CDR3 goes on 1 residue after the read ends, and that part is filled in from the germline J gene. The chain joins TRBV12-2 to TRBJ2-3; D gene unclear. The ends were cut back, 0 bases at V and 3 bases at J, with 6 bases in the middle. Per germline, CDR1 SGHLS and CDR2 HYDKME. This CDR3 comprises 13 residues. CDR3 bases read: TGTGCCAGCTCTCTCGACCGGGCAGAAACGCTGTAT. Amino acid sequence: CASSLDRAETLY. The entire CDR3 reads CASSLDRAETLYF.

There are a few counts of this clone. Gene labels here are mouse ones. The read stops 1 residue short of the end of the CDR3; the missing end is completed from the germline J gene. The gene calls are TRBV15 and TRBJ2-7, with D perhaps matching TRBD2 (6 bases). Trimming cost V 3 bases and J 0 bases, with 12 bases left between them. The CDR3 has 15 residues. Germline CDR1 is SGHND and CDR2 is FRSKSL. CDR3 DNA (partial): TGTGCCAGCAGTTTCGACTGGAGGAGCTCCTATGAACAGTAC. It encodes CASSFDWRSSYEQY. The complete CDR3 sequence is CASSFDWRSSYEQYF.

This clone was counted between two and nine times. Gene names and germline refer to mouse. The read terminates 1 residue ahead of where the CDR3 ends, so the germline J gene completes it. This chain connects TRBV26 to TRBJ2-3; 9 bases are a match to TRBD1. V shed 6 bases and J 0 bases; nucleotides not matched to a gene: 7. Germline V CDR1 and CDR2: KGHPV, FQNQEV (reference sequence). The CDR3 consists of 16 residues. Partial CDR3 DNA: TGTGCCAGCAGCCGCTACAGGGGGCGGAGTGCAGAAACGCTGTAT. This translates into CASSRYRGRSAETLY. The CDR3 in full is CASSRYRGRSAETLYF. Supplemented by reference TRBV26 and TRBJ2-3, the full variable domain reads NSKVIQTPRYLVKGQGQKAKMRCIPEKGHPVVFWYQQNKNNEFKFLINFQNQEVLQQIDMTEKRFSAECPSNSPCSLEIQSSEAGDSALYLCASSRYRGRSAETLYFGSGTRLTVL.

Note on this clone: Gene names and germline refer to mouse. Read coverage stops 1 residue before the CDR3 terminus; the germline J gene supplies the remainder. The chain links TRBV13-2 to TRBJ2-7; 9 nucleotides match TRBD2. The CDR3 totals 15 residues. V dropped 2 bases and J dropped 4; count of bases not matched to a gene: 7. CDR1 NNHNN and CDR2 SYGAGS come from the germline V gene (reference sequence). CDR3 bases read: TGTGCCAGCGGTGAGCCCGGGACTGGGCGATATGAACAGTAC. Encoded protein: CASGEPGTGRYEQY. The full CDR3 reads CASGEPGTGRYEQYF.

In this sample, this clone turned up a few times. Gene names are mouse gene names. Read sequence stops 1 residue before the CDR3 end, and the germline J gene provides the missing end. The chain is built from TRBV3 and TRBJ2-3, with 8 bases fitting TRBD2. The germline CDR1 and CDR2 sequences are SNHLY and FYNGKV (reference sequence). The ends lost 2 bases at V and 0 bases at J; junction bases unmatched: 4. The CDR3 runs 16 residues. The CDR3 DNA, read in part, is TGTGCCAGCAGCTTAAGACTGGGGTCTAGTGCAGAAACGCTGTAT. Amino acids: CASSLRLGSSAETLY. In full, the CDR3 reads CASSLRLGSSAETLYF.

With respect to this clone: The gene names given are mouse names. CDR3 residues: CASRQDRDTEVFF. The part of the CDR3 DNA that was read is TGTGCCAGCAGACAAGACAGGGACACAGAAGTCTTC. The chain employs TRBV26 and TRBJ1-1; the match to TRBD1 covers 7 bases. The sequenced fragment ends 1 residue before the CDR3 boundary, so the rest is inferred from the germline J gene. CDR3 size: 13 residues. Germline assignment: CDR1 KGHPV and CDR2 FQNQEV (reference sequence). Trimming cost V 6 bases and J 3 bases; bases outside gene matches: 4.

By share of the sample, this clone is medium-sized (0.01 to 0.1%). The gene names here belong to mouse. The sequenced fragment ends 1 residue before the CDR3 boundary, so the rest is inferred from the germline J gene. The chain has TRBV26 and TRBJ2-7; 8 nucleotides align to TRBD2. The CDR3 is made up of 15 amino acids. CDR1 is KGHPV and CDR2 is FQNQEV in the germline V gene (reference sequence). With 0 bases clipped from V and 3 bases from J, the junction kept 4 bases outside the gene matches. The part of the CDR3 DNA that was read is TGTGCCAGCAGTCTGTCCCCTGGGGGGCACTATGAACAGTAC. Translating gives CASSLSPGGHYEQY. The CDR3, in full, reads CASSLSPGGHYEQYF. The variable domain in full, completed from reference TRBV26 and TRBJ2-7, reads NSKVIQTPRYLVKGQGQKAKMRCIPEKGHPVVFWYQQNKNNEFKFLINFQNQEVLQQIDMTEKRFSAECPSNSPCSLEIQSSEAGDSALYLCASSLSPGGHYEQYFGPGTRLTVL.

As for this clone: The genes and germline here are from mouse. The read ends 1 residue early relative to the CDR3; the germline J gene fills the gap. V usage is TRBV3 and J usage is TRBJ1-4; 7 bases line up with TRBD1. Germline CDR1 is SNHLY and CDR2 is FYNGKV (reference sequence). Trimming took 1 base from V and 7 from J; bases not matched to a gene: 0. This CDR3 contains 13 residues. CDR3 DNA (partial): TGTGCCAGCAGCTTAGACAGGGGCGAAAGATTATTT. Translating it yields CASSLDRGERLF. The whole CDR3 protein is CASSLDRGERLFF.

This clone is medium-sized in the sample. Gene names are the mouse ones. The read terminates 1 residue ahead of where the CDR3 ends, so the germline J gene completes it. V and J are TRBV26 and TRBJ2-7; D gene ambiguous. The CDR3 has 14 residues. Germline V gene lookup returns CDR1 KGHPV and CDR2 FQNQEV (reference sequence). V lost 1 base and J 0 bases, leaving 7 bases between the germline ends. CDR3 sequence reads: CASSLFGSSYEQYF. The DNA read from the CDR3 is TGTGCCAGCAGTCTGTTCGGGAGCTCCTATGAACAGTAC.

This clone was seen more than once but under ten times. Mouse gene names and germline throughout. The CDR3 region is CGARGAANTEVFF. The sequenced CDR3 bases are TGTGGTGCTAGGGGGGCAGCAAACACAGAAGTCTTC. V usage is TRBV20 and J usage is TRBJ1-1, with D unresolved. The observed sequence ends 1 residue before the CDR3 terminus, with the missing tail filled in from the germline J gene. This CDR3 region has 13 residues. Germline V lookup: CDR1 GFQATS, CDR2 STVNSAI. The V end was cut by 1 base, the J end by 0 bases, with 6 bases between.

In regard to this clone: Mouse gene names apply. The part of the CDR3 DNA that was read is TGTGCCAGCAGCCAAGAAGGGGGGGCCAACGAAAGATTATTT. Amino acid sequence: CASSQEGGANERLF. The entire CDR3 is CASSQEGGANERLFF. The V call is TRBV2, the J call TRBJ1-4; D is perhaps TRBD1 (6 bases). The read gets to within 1 residue of the CDR3 end, and the germline J gene fills in the rest. Deletions cut 0 bases from V and 3 bases from J, with 8 bases between. Germline values: CDR1 LGHNA, CDR2 YSYQKL. This CDR3 is 15 amino acids long.

For this clone: Gene names follow the mouse nomenclature. The read falls 1 residue short of the CDR3 end, and the missing part is taken from the germline J gene. The J gene is TRBJ2-7, the V gene TRBV20, with a tentative D call TRBD1 (5 bases). The length of the CDR3 is 13 residues. Germline V lookup: CDR1 GFQATS, CDR2 STVNSAI. The V end was cut by 1 base, the J end by 1 base, with 8 bases between. The chain's CDR3 is CGARVTGSYEQYF. CDR3 DNA (partial): TGTGGTGCTAGGGTCACAGGATCCTATGAACAGTAC.

This clone has just a few counts. Germline and genes: mouse. The DNA read from the CDR3 is TGTGCCAGCAGTCGACAGGTCTTTAACCAAGACACCCAGTAC. Translating gives CASSRQVFNQDTQY. In full, the CDR3 is CASSRQVFNQDTQYF. V is TRBV26 and J is TRBJ2-5; a weak D match, TRBD1 (6 bases). The read ends 1 residue early relative to the CDR3; the germline J gene fills the gap. This CDR3 contains 15 residues. Germline loops: CDR1 KGHPV, CDR2 FQNQEV (reference sequence). The ends were cut back, 4 bases at V and 0 bases at J, with 11 bases in the middle.

This clone turned up a few times. Gene names and germline match the mouse. The sequenced fragment ends 1 residue before the CDR3 boundary, so the rest is inferred from the germline J gene. The V and J genes are TRBV12-1 and TRBJ2-5; 10 bases line up with TRBD2. V gave up 3 bases and J gave up 3 bases; unmatched junction bases: 2. CDR1 and CDR2 from the germline V gene are SGHSN and HYEKVE. The CDR3 is 14 residues long. The chain's CDR3 is CASSGDWGQDTQYF. The CDR3 bases that were read are TGTGCCAGCTCTGGGGACTGGGGTCAAGACACCCAGTAC.

This clone has only a few counts. Germline and genes here are mouse. Read sequence stops 1 residue before the CDR3 end, and the germline J gene provides the missing end. The V gene is TRBV12-2, the J gene TRBJ2-5, with 8 bases lining up with TRBD1. The CDR3 runs to 14 residues. V lost 2 bases and J lost 2; bases outside the gene matches: 2. Germline V CDR1 and CDR2: SGHLS, HYDKME. CDR3 bases read: TGTGCCAGCTCTCAAACAGGGGGCCAAGACACCCAGTAC. Amino acids: CASSQTGGQDTQY. The CDR3 in its entirety is CASSQTGGQDTQYF.

This clone is classed as medium-sized. The gene names here belong to mouse. The DNA ends 1 residue before the CDR3 does, and the rest of the CDR3 is filled in from the germline J gene. The chain recombines TRBV14 with TRBJ2-4; D gene unclear. The ends were cut back, 1 base at V and 0 bases at J, with 3 bases in the middle. Germline values: CDR1 SGHDT, CDR2 FRDEAV. The CDR3 loop spans 13 amino acids. The CDR3 here is CASSFGSQNTLYF. CDR3 DNA, as far as it was read: TGTGCCAGCAGTTTCGGAAGTCAAAACACCTTGTAC.

By share, this clone counts as medium-sized. Genes and germline come from the mouse. The read terminates 1 residue before the CDR3 end, so the remaining end is supplied by the germline J gene. This chain uses TRBV26 with TRBJ2-2; weak D call: TRBD1 (6 bases). Germline V CDR1 and CDR2: KGHPV, FQNQEV (reference sequence). V was pared by 3 bases and J by 0 bases, with 8 bases between. The CDR3 extends over 15 amino acids. Partial CDR3 DNA: TGTGCCAGCAGTCTTGACAGGACAAACACCGGGCAGCTCTAC. Translation gives CASSLDRTNTGQLY. From start to end, the CDR3 is CASSLDRTNTGQLYF.

As to this clone: Germline and genes: mouse. The missing CDR3 end, 1 residue past where the read stops, is filled in from the germline J gene. V and J are TRBV5 and TRBJ1-1; no reliable D call. This CDR3 has 14 residues. Germline lookup yields CDR1 LGHNA and CDR2 YNLKQL (reference sequence). V dropped 4 bases and J dropped 1 base, with 10 bases sitting between them. The CDR3 DNA, read in part, is TGTGCCAGCAGCCCAGGCAGATTAAACACAGAAGTCTTC. This encodes CASSPGRLNTEVF. The entire CDR3 sequence reads CASSPGRLNTEVFF.

A note on this clone: Each gene name is a mouse one. The read halts 1 residue ahead of the CDR3 end, with the missing end drawn from the germline J gene. The chain combines TRBV26 with TRBJ2-7, with 9 bases that match TRBD2. The CDR3 extends over 17 amino acids. Germline values: CDR1 KGHPV, CDR2 FQNQEV (reference sequence). The V gene end was trimmed by 1 base and the J gene end by 0 bases; junction bases not matched to a gene: 7. The sequenced part of the CDR3 DNA is TGTGCCAGCAGTCTGTGGGCTGGGGGGGGGAGCTCCTATGAACAGTAC. Its translation: CASSLWAGGGSSYEQY. The full CDR3 protein reads CASSLWAGGGSSYEQYF.

A word on this clone: The gene symbols are mouse symbols. Read data end 1 residue before the CDR3 end; the end is taken from the germline J gene. The chain uses TRBV31 and TRBJ1-4; no definite D call. From germline, CDR1 is GKSSPN and CDR2 SITVG. V dropped 1 base and J dropped 6 bases, with 3 bases sitting between them. This CDR3 has 11 amino acids. CDR3 bases read: TGTGCCTGGAGTCCCGACGAAAGATTATTT. This codes for CAWSPDERLF. The whole CDR3 reads CAWSPDERLFF. Full variable domain (outside the CDR3, taken from reference TRBV31 and TRBJ1-4): AQTIHQWPVAEIKAVGSPLSLGCTIKGKSSPNLYWYWQATGGTLQQLFYSITVGQVESVVQLNLSASRPKDDQFILSTEKLLLSHSGFYLCAWSPDERLFFGHGTKLSVL.

As for this clone: Mouse names are used for the genes. This CDR3 reads CASSLGVSYNSPLYF. The CDR3 bases that were read are TGTGCCAGCAGTCTTGGGGTTTCCTATAATTCGCCCCTCTAC. The chain uses TRBV26 and TRBJ1-6; no clear D. Coverage ceases 1 residue before the CDR3 finishes, and the germline J gene fills in the end. TRBJ1-6 is identified as an open reading frame with a role that is uncertain. This CDR3 has 15 amino acids. Trimming stripped 3 bases from V and 0 bases from J, with 6 bases between. Germline assignment: CDR1 KGHPV and CDR2 FQNQEV (reference sequence).

About this clone: The genes are named according to mouse. The sequenced fragment ends 1 residue before the CDR3 boundary, so the rest is inferred from the germline J gene. This chain connects TRBV5 to TRBJ2-4, with TRBD2 matching over 7 bases. The germline V gene encodes CDR1 LGHNA and CDR2 YNLKQL (reference sequence). V was clipped by 0 bases and J by 0 bases; unmatched bases: 3. This CDR3 contains 16 residues. CDR3 DNA (partial): TGTGCCAGCAGCCAAGATATCTGGGGGAGTCAAAACACCTTGTAC. Translated, it gives CASSQDIWGSQNTLY. The full CDR3 protein is CASSQDIWGSQNTLYF.

About this clone itself: Gene names are mouse gene names. The read falls 1 residue short of the CDR3 end, and the missing part is taken from the germline J gene. The chain has TRBV5 and TRBJ1-4; D is perhaps TRBD1 (6 bases). There are 14 residues in the CDR3. Germline CDR1 LGHNA, CDR2 YNLKQL (reference sequence). V was clipped by 0 bases and J by 6 bases, with 8 bases between them. CDR3 loop: CASSQEGGDERLFF. The CDR3 bases that were read are TGTGCCAGCAGCCAAGAAGGGGGAGACGAAAGATTATTT.